The clone carrying this T cell receptor (beta chain) showed up just a few times. The antigen remains unidentified. Researchers built TCR beta libraries using quantitative 5'-RACE with molecular barcodes. TCRdb re-called the 5' RACE reads through MiXCR, storing one row per CDR3 protein. This table has some 840,000 distinct CDR3 sequences, about 10% appearing once. The data derive from a study of CD8 T cells in ankylosing spondylitis. Findings of the study overall: Several highly homologous variants made up a TCR beta motif that seemed to typify ankylosing spondylitis blood. Reactive arthritis synovial fluid and blood were previously reported to contain some motif variants. Disease-associated clones were CD8+ and fairly uncommon in peripheral blood.

The V gene end was trimmed by 4 bases and the J gene end by 10 bases; junction bases not matched to a gene: 11. The germline V gene has CDR1 LGHNA and CDR2 YSLEER. This CDR3 has 17 residues. Sequencing was done on a sample of blood, either unsorted or a sorted T cell fraction (not recorded which). This rearrangement joins TRBV4-3 to TRBJ2-1; 15 bases match TRBD2. The sequence derives from a male donor with ankylosing spondylitis. CDR3 bases: TGCGCCAGCAGCCCTAAACCGGGACTAGCGGGAGGAGGAGAGCAGTTCTTC. Residues: CASSPKPGLAGGGEQFF.